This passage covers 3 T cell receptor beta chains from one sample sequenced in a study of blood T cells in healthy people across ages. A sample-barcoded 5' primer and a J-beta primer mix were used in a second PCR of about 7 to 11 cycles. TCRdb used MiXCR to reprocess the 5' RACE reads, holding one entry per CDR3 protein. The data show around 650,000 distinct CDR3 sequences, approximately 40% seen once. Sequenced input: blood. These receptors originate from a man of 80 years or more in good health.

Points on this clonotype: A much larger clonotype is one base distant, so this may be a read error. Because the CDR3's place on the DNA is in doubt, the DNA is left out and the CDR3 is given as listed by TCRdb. CDR3 protein: CSVAQGAYEQNF. J is TRBJ2-7 and V is TRBV29-1; the table assigns TRBD1, which was not confirmed against the DNA. The CDR3 contains 12 residues when both ends are counted. Germline CDR1 is SQVTM and CDR2 is ANQGSEA.

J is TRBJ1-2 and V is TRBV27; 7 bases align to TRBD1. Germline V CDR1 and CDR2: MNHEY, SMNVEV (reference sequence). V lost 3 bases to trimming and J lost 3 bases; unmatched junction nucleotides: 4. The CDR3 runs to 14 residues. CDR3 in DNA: TGTGCCAGCAGTTTTAGCGGGACAGACTATGGCTACACCTTC. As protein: CASSFSGTDYGYTF.

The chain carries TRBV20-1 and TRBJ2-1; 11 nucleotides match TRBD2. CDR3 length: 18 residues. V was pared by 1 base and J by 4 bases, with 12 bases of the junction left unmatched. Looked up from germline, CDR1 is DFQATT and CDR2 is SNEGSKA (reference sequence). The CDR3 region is CSARGSKTSGKLYNEQFF. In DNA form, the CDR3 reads TGCAGTGCTAGAGGTTCTAAGACTAGCGGGAAGTTGTACAATGAGCAGTTCTTC.